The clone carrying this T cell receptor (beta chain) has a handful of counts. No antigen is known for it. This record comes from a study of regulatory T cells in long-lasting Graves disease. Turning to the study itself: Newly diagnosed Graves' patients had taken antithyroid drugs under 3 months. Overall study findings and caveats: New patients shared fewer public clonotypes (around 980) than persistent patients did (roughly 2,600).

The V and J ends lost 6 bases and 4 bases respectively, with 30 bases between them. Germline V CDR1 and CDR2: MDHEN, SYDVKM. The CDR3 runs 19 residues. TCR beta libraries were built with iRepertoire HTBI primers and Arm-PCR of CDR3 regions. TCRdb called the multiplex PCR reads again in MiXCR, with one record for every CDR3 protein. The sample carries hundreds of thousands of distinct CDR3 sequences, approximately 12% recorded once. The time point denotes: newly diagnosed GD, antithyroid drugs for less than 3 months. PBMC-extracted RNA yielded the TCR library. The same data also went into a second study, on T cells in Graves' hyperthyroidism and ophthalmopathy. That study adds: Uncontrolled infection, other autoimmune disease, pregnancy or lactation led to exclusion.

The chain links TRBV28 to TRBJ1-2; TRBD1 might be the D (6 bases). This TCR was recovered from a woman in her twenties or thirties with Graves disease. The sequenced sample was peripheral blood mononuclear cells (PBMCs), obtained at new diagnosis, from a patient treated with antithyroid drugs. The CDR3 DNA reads TGTGCCAGCAGGCCTTTCTACGCCTCGGACAGACAAGGCGGCTATGGCTACACCTTC. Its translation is CASRPFYASDRQGGYGYTF.